These 2 T cell receptor beta chains originate from one sample sequenced in a study of T cells in Graves' hyperthyroidism and ophthalmopathy. Amplification yielded TCR beta CDR3 regions, with RNA transcripts as the source. HTBI primers were employed in a first-round RT-PCR of the TCR CDR3. TCRdb itself ran the multiplex PCR reads through MiXCR, one entry per CDR3 protein. The repertoire has approximately 870,000 distinct CDR3 sequences, around 39% of them found once; the top ten carry 7.5% to 9.5%. The sequenced sample was blood. These receptors all stem from a man aged 18 to 35 with Graves' hyperthyroidism.

This clonotype was observed a handful of times. This sequence joins TRBV14 and TRBJ1-6, with D possibly being TRBD1 (5 bases). V gave up 4 bases and J gave up 10 bases, with 11 bases separating them. The CDR3 consists of 13 residues. Germline lookup yields CDR1 SGHDN and CDR2 FVKESK. CDR3 amino acids: CASSLFRESPLHF. CDR3 sequence (DNA): TGTGCCAGCAGCCTATTCAGGGAATCACCCCTCCACTTT.

In its sample, this clonotype was seen a few times. V usage is TRBV7-9 and J usage is TRBJ2-2; 13 nucleotides match TRBD2. V was clipped by 4 bases and J by 7 bases; unmatched bases: 6. The germline V gene encodes CDR1 SEHNR and CDR2 FQNEAQ (reference sequence). There are 16 residues in the CDR3. CDR3 nucleotides: TGTGCCAGCAGCTATCGACTAGCGGGAGGTGTCGGGGAGCTGTTTTTT. Translated, it gives CASSYRLAGGVGELFF.